The present T cell receptor beta chain was sequenced within a study of regulatory T cells in long-lasting Graves disease. Sequencing libraries for TCR beta were prepared with iRepertoire HTBI primers and Arm-PCR of CDR3 regions. MiXCR, run by TCRdb on the multiplex PCR reads, gives a single entry per CDR3 protein. This table has hundreds of thousands of distinct CDR3 sequences, about a fifth appearing once. Time point here: persistent/refractory GD, antithyroid drugs over 5 years with positive TRAb. PBMCs were the source of the RNA used for TCR sequencing. V shed 0 bases and J 4 bases; nucleotides not matched to a gene: 12. This CDR3 is 17 amino acids long.

This receptor was obtained from a female donor with Graves disease. This specimen was peripheral blood mononuclear cells (PBMCs), taken when the disease was refractory, from a patient treated with antithyroid drugs. The V call is TRBV5-7, the J call TRBJ1-2; 7 nucleotides match TRBD1. TRBV5-7 is placed among ORFs of uncertain function. CDR3 coding DNA: TGTGCCAGCAGCTTGGGTGCTCAGCTATGGACAGGCTATGGCTACACCTTC. Translating it yields CASSLGAQLWTGYGYTF.